The clone carrying this T cell receptor (beta chain) has a single count. Clones were read by immunoSEQ multiplex PCR, and TCRdb kept only the in-frame ones, dropping some. This sample has about 390,000 clones, with more than 75% found just once. This entry comes from a study of blood T cell repertoires in COVID-19. Followed over time, Seattle patients had been enrolled while infection was active. The CDR3 sequence is 14 residues long. After removal of 8 bases from V and 0 bases from J, the junction contained 7 bases not matched to a gene. Germline V CDR1 and CDR2: MDHEN, SYDVKM. This rearrangement joins TRBV28 to TRBJ2-7, with 7 nucleotides matching TRBD1. Sample: peripheral blood. The sequence derives from a woman aged 55-70 years with COVID-19, enrolled during active disease. CDR3 DNA: TGTGCCAGCGCCCGGACAGGAACCTCCTACGAGCAGTACTTC. Translated: CASARTGTSYEQYF.